This entry lists 29 T cell receptor beta chains sequenced from one sample in a study of CD8 T cells in ankylosing spondylitis. General study points: A TCR beta motif of 8 or 9 highly homologous variants appeared characteristic of ankylosing spondylitis blood.

TCRdb ran MiXCR on the 5' RACE reads and lists one entry per CDR3 protein. The data contain some 840,000 distinct CDR3 sequences, 10% to 15% of them singletons. These TCRs' antigens remain unknown. Sequencing input: blood, either unsorted or a sorted T cell fraction (not recorded which). The origin of the receptors is a male donor with ankylosing spondylitis.

The rearrangement uses TRBV4-3 and TRBJ2-1; possible D gene TRBD2, 6 bases. CDR1 and CDR2 from the germline V gene are LGHNA and YSLEER. This CDR3 is 17 amino acids long. V lost 3 bases, J lost 7 bases, and 22 bases lay in between. CDR3: CASSHLFGKRVENEQFF. CDR3 nucleotide sequence: TGCGCCAGCAGCCATCTATTCGGCAAGCGGGTAGAGAATGAGCAGTTCTTC.

This clonotype was seen many times. The V and J genes are TRBV20-1 and TRBJ2-7; D is possibly TRBD1 (7 bases). V was pared by 6 bases and J by 2 bases, with 17 bases between. This CDR3 region has 14 residues. Germline assignment: CDR1 DFQATT and CDR2 SNEGSKA (reference sequence). The CDR3 DNA reads as TGCAGTGCAAACCGACAGGGAGGTCCCTACGAGCAGTACTTC. The encoded protein is CSANRQGGPYEQYF.

This clonotype was observed many times. The CDR3 is CASSSPNQPQHF. In nucleotides, the CDR3 is TGTGCCAGCAGCTCCCCGAACCAGCCCCAGCATTTT. The chain recombines TRBV7-2 with TRBJ1-5; D gene uncertain. This CDR3 region has 12 residues. V gave up 4 bases and J gave up 7 bases, with 8 bases separating them. Germline assignment: CDR1 SGHTA and CDR2 FQGNSA.

This clonotype appeared a few times. The chain employs TRBV15 and TRBJ1-3; D remains ambiguous. The CDR3 covers 16 residues. In germline, CDR1 is LNHNV, CDR2 YYDKDF (reference sequence). Trimming removed 0 bases from V and 0 bases from J, with 9 bases in between. CDR3 residues: CATSRDLSVSGNTIYF. The CDR3 DNA is TGTGCCACCAGCAGAGATCTCTCAGTCTCTGGAAACACCATATATTTT.

This clonotype was seen more than once but under ten times. The J gene is TRBJ1-5, the V gene TRBV28; maybe TRBD1 (6 bases). V dropped 7 bases and J dropped 5 bases, with 21 bases sitting between them. The CDR3 length is 16 residues. Germline lookup yields CDR1 MDHEN and CDR2 SYDVKM. CDR3 nucleotides: TGTGCCAGCACCATTGGAGGGGGTCGGGTGTATCAGCCCCAGCATTTT. Residues: CASTIGGGRVYQPQHF.

The chain employs TRBV6-2 or TRBV6-3 and TRBJ1-5, with D unclear. Germline-derived CDR1 and CDR2 are MNHEY and SVGEGT. This CDR3 has 13 amino acids. The ends were cut back, 2 bases at V and 6 bases at J, with 8 bases in the middle. The CDR3 nucleotides read TGTGCCAGCAGTTACCTTGGACCTCAGCCCCAGCATTTT. Protein: CASSYLGPQPQHF.

This clonotype was seen only a few times. In nucleotides, the CDR3 is TGTGCCAGCAGCCAAGAATGGGCTCAGGGAGATGAGCAGTTCTTC. Amino acid sequence: CASSQEWAQGDEQFF. The chain couples TRBV4-2 to TRBJ2-1; tentatively, D is TRBD1 or TRBD2 (5 bases each). The CDR3 has 15 residues. Trimming took off 0 bases at V and 8 bases at J, with 14 bases between the two ends. From germline, CDR1 is LGHNA and CDR2 YNFKEQ.

This clonotype came up many times. This chain connects TRBV7-2 to TRBJ2-7, with D possibly TRBD2 on 6 matching bases. This CDR3 has 14 residues. CDR1 is SGHTA, CDR2 FQGNSA, per germline. With 5 bases removed from V and 0 bases from J, the gap between germline ends came to 11 bases. In DNA, the CDR3 is TGTGCCAGCAGCCCCAAGCGGGCCTCCTACGAGCAGTACTTC. It codes for CASSPKRASYEQYF.

This clonotype was counted ten times or more. This sequence joins TRBV15 and TRBJ2-5; the match to TRBD1 covers 7 bases. Unmatched junction bases numbered 2, after V lost 2 bases and J lost 2 bases. Germline V gene lookup returns CDR1 LNHNV and CDR2 YYDKDF (reference sequence). The CDR3 runs 14 residues. This CDR3 reads CATSRQGVQETQYF. CDR3 DNA: TGTGCCACCAGCAGACAGGGGGTGCAAGAGACCCAGTACTTC.

This clonotype was recorded many times. V and J are TRBV12-3 or TRBV12-4 and TRBJ2-3, with D possibly being TRBD2 (6 bases). The CDR3 is 15 residues long. V was trimmed by 7 bases and J by 5 bases, leaving 19 bases between them. The CDR3 nucleotides are TGTGCCAGCACCTATGGAGGGGCCGGCGGAGATACGCAGTATTTT. It is translated as CASTYGGAGGDTQYF.

V gene TRBV5-6 combines with J gene TRBJ2-7; no clear D. Germline assignment: CDR1 SGHDT and CDR2 YYEEEE. The length of the CDR3 is 14 residues. V lost 1 base and J lost 5, with 13 bases in between. Here the CDR3 reads CASSLLTARDEQYF. The CDR3 DNA is TGTGCCAGCAGCTTGTTAACGGCCCGAGACGAGCAGTACTTC.

This clonotype has more than one count but fewer than ten. The chain recombines TRBV9 with TRBJ2-7; D not resolved. The V end was cut by 0 bases, the J end by 0 bases, with 7 bases between. Germline CDR1 reads SGDLS; CDR2 reads YYNGEE. CDR3 length equals 14 residues. CDR3 DNA: TGTGCCAGCAGCGTAGCTCCACTCTCCTACGAGCAGTACTTC. Its protein is CASSVAPLSYEQYF.

The genes are TRBV20-1 and TRBJ1-6; the match to TRBD1 covers 9 bases. The germline V gene encodes CDR1 DFQATT and CDR2 SNEGSKA (reference sequence). The CDR3 length is 13 residues. Trimming at V came to 4 bases and at J to 10 bases, leaving 5 bases not matched to a gene. CDR3 coding DNA: TGCAGTGCTAAGGACAGGGGTGGATCACCCCTCCACTTT. It codes for CSAKDRGGSPLHF.

The chain combines TRBV4-2 with TRBJ2-1; 16 bases are shared with TRBD2. The junction had 8 bases not matched to a gene; V was cut back by 4 bases and J by 5 bases. CDR1 is LGHNA and CDR2 is YNFKEQ in the germline V gene. This CDR3 spans 18 amino acids. For the CDR3, the DNA is TGTGCCAGCAGCCCCGTGGGACTAGCGGGGGGGCGAAACAATGAGCAGTTCTTC. Translating gives CASSPVGLAGGRNNEQFF.

In its sample, this clonotype was seen a few times. The chain has TRBV12-3 or TRBV12-4 and TRBJ2-3; 8 bases agree with TRBD1. The CDR3 covers 15 residues. V was pared by 7 bases and J by 2 bases, with 8 bases of the junction left unmatched. This CDR3 is CASTLGTGFTDTQYF. The CDR3 nucleotides are TGTGCCAGCACCCTGGGGACAGGCTTCACAGATACGCAGTATTTT.

This clonotype was counted a few times. The rearrangement uses TRBV19 and TRBJ2-1; no definite D call. Germline V gene data show CDR1 as LNHDA and CDR2 as SQIVND (reference sequence). The CDR3 runs 14 residues. V was trimmed by 8 bases and J by 2 bases, leaving 13 bases between them. The chain's CDR3 is CASGRSNAYNEQFF. The CDR3 coding sequence is TGTGCCAGTGGTAGGAGTAATGCCTACAATGAGCAGTTCTTC.

The gene calls are TRBV27 and TRBJ1-1; D is undetermined. The CDR3 has 15 residues. V was clipped by 5 bases and J by 2 bases, with 15 bases between them. Germline V gene sequence: CDR1 MNHEY, CDR2 SMNVEV (reference sequence). The CDR3 sequence is CASSPGRRTNTEAFF. The CDR3 DNA reads TGTGCCAGCAGTCCCGGCAGACGGACCAACACTGAAGCTTTCTTT.

V usage is TRBV20-1 and J usage is TRBJ2-3; D gene uncertain. The V gene's germline CDR1 is DFQATT and CDR2 SNEGSKA (reference sequence). This CDR3 contains 12 residues. V lost 7 bases and J lost 2, with 10 bases in between. CDR3 nucleotide sequence: TGCAGTGGCTCGCCTAACACAGATACGCAGTATTTT. Its translation: CSGSPNTDTQYF.

The chain is built from TRBV29-1 and TRBJ1-2; D not resolved. The CDR3 sequence is 11 residues long. V shed 6 bases and J shed 8 bases, with 13 bases lying between them. Germline CDR1 SQVTM, CDR2 ANQGSEA. CDR3 bases: TGCAGCGTCGACGGCCAGGACGGCTACACCTTC. Its protein product is CSVDGQDGYTF.

The chain is built from TRBV5-1 and TRBJ2-3, with 10 bases fitting TRBD2. The CDR3 totals 17 residues. The germline V gene encodes CDR1 SGHRS and CDR2 YFSETQ. The ends lost 3 bases at V and 2 bases at J; junction bases unmatched: 9. CDR3 sequence reads: CASSSTRTSGYTDTQYF. Here the CDR3 DNA reads TGCGCCAGCAGCTCCACTCGGACTAGCGGCTACACAGATACGCAGTATTTT.

There are many counts of this clonotype. This chain uses TRBV18 with TRBJ1-5; D remains ambiguous. The germline V and J ends were trimmed by 4 bases and 3 bases, with 13 bases remaining between them. CDR1 KGHSH and CDR2 LQKENI come from the germline V gene. The CDR3 loop spans 15 amino acids. The CDR3 DNA follows: TGTGCCAGCTCACAGATCGGGAGGGCCAATCAGCCCCAGCATTTT. This sequence encodes CASSQIGRANQPQHF. Supplemented by reference TRBV18 and TRBJ1-5, the full variable domain reads NAGVMQNPRHLVRRRGQEARLRCSPMKGHSHVYWYRQLPEEGLKFMVYLQKENIIDESGMPKERFSAEFPKEGPSILRIQQVVRGDSAAYFCASSQIGRANQPQHFGDGTRLSIL.

This clonotype was seen repeatedly, ten times or more. The chain has TRBV20-1 and TRBJ1-5; 9 nucleotides align to TRBD1. This CDR3 is 14 amino acids long. The V gene end was trimmed by 1 base and the J gene end by 5 bases; junction bases not matched to a gene: 3. Germline CDR1 reads DFQATT; CDR2 reads SNEGSKA (reference sequence). The CDR3 nucleotides are TGCAGTGCTAGAGGGGACAGGGATTATCAGCCCCAGCATTTT. This sequence encodes CSARGDRDYQPQHF.

The chain has TRBV9 and TRBJ1-3, with no clear D. Between the trimmed V and J ends, which lost 0 bases and 0 bases, there was a span of 16 bases. Per the germline V gene, CDR1 is SGDLS and CDR2 is YYNGEE. The CDR3 covers 18 residues. Here the CDR3 DNA reads TGTGCCAGCAGCGTAGGACCCTCGACCCGTTTCTCTGGAAACACCATATATTTT. Its translation is CASSVGPSTRFSGNTIYF.

The CDR3 DNA reads as TGCAGCGTTCTTCTAGCGGAGGGCTCCTACAATGAGCAGTTCTTC. It specifies CSVLLAEGSYNEQFF. The chain is built from TRBV29-1 and TRBJ2-1, with TRBD2 matching 7 bases. This CDR3 spans 15 amino acids. The germline gives CDR1 SQVTM, CDR2 ANQGSEA. The J segment lost 0 bases and the V segment lost 5 bases, leaving 7 bases of the junction unmatched.

This clonotype was seen only a few times. The chain joins TRBV7-8 to TRBJ2-5; 7 nucleotides agree with TRBD2. V dropped 1 base and J dropped 2; count of bases not matched to a gene: 4. The CDR3 is made up of 15 amino acids. Germline V gene data show CDR1 as SGHVS and CDR2 as FQNEAQ. The DNA of the CDR3 is TGTGCCAGCAGCTTAGGGGGGGGGTTTCAAGAGACCCAGTACTTC. Translated: CASSLGGGFQETQYF.

In this sample, this clonotype turned up many times. The chain carries TRBV6-5 and TRBJ2-3; D unclear. The germline gives CDR1 MNHEY, CDR2 SVGAGI. The ends were cut back, 4 bases at V and 6 bases at J, with 14 bases in the middle. The CDR3 has 14 residues. As DNA, the CDR3 is TGTGCCAGCAGTTCGGACCTCCGGGTTGATACGCAGTATTTT. Translated, it gives CASSSDLRVDTQYF.

This clonotype was observed a handful of times. The chain joins TRBV15 to TRBJ1-2, with D uncertain. The CDR3 loop spans 15 amino acids. Germline V gene data show CDR1 as LNHNV and CDR2 as YYDKDF (reference sequence). The V end was cut by 0 bases, the J end by 3 bases, with 11 bases between. The chain's CDR3 is CATSRDQLGDYGYTF. The CDR3 nucleotides read TGTGCCACCAGCAGAGACCAGCTTGGAGACTATGGCTACACCTTC.

This clonotype showed up just a few times. The chain links TRBV20-1 to TRBJ2-5; D might be TRBD1 (5 bases). Trimming left V 7 bases short and J 5 bases short, with 11 bases between. The CDR3 has 11 amino acids. Germline V gene lookup returns CDR1 DFQATT and CDR2 SNEGSKA (reference sequence). The CDR3 coding sequence is TGCAGTGGGACATTTCGGGAGACCCAGTACTTC. Protein sequence: CSGTFRETQYF.

The CDR3 sequence is CASSLSYDSTQYF. The DNA of the CDR3 is TGTGCCAGCAGCTTATCTTATGACTCTACGCAGTATTTT. The chain couples TRBV7-2 to TRBJ2-3; D call uncertain. Per germline, CDR1 SGHTA and CDR2 FQGNSA. The V end lost 2 bases, the J end lost 8 bases, and 11 bases lay between the germline ends. This CDR3 comprises 13 residues. Full variable domain (remainder filled in from reference TRBV7-2 and TRBJ2-3): GAGVSQSPSNKVTEKGKDVELRCDPISGHTALYWYRQSLGQGLEFLIYFQGNSAPDKSGLPSDRFSAERTGGSVSTLTIQRTQQEDSAVYLCASSLSYDSTQYFGPGTRLTVL.